The rows below give T cell receptor beta chains drawn from one sample of a study of T cell changes during pregnancy in multiple sclerosis. TCRdb's table, derived via immunoSEQ multiplex PCR, lists solely in-frame clones and lacks some. Among about 68,000 clones listed, 91% were seen once. Material: peripheral blood, obtained in the second trimester of pregnancy. The origin of the receptors is a female donor with multiple sclerosis, enrolled in a pregnancy study. CDR3s include the opening cysteine and the closing phenylalanine or tryptophan. A D gene is named only where the DNA matches it firmly. Clone size is given for some rows only: seen once, a few or many times, or a class if the clone is expanded.

v_call	j_call	clone_size	d_call	cdr3_nt	cdr3_aa
TRBV7-9	TRBJ1-1	.	TRBD1	TGTGCCAGCAGCGGGGACAGTTTTGCTTTCTTT	CASSGDSFAFF
TRBV19	TRBJ1-2	.	.	TGTGCCAGTAGTGCCCGGGACACCCGAGACTACACCTTC	CASSARDTRDYTF
TRBV5-6	TRBJ2-7	.	.	TGTGCCAGCAGCTTACAGGGACCTAGGGAGCAGTACTTC	CASSLQGPREQYF
TRBV9	TRBJ1-6	once	.	TGTGCCAGCAGCGCAGTAGACAGCTCCTATAATTCACCCCTCCACTTT	CASSAVDSSYNSPLHF
TRBV6-5	TRBJ1-5	.	.	TGTGCCAGCAGCCCCGGACAGCACAATCAGCCCCAGCATTTT	CASSPGQHNQPQHF
TRBV11-2	TRBJ2-5	once	TRBD2	TGTGCCAGCAGCTCAGATCCGAATGGGGGACTAGCGGAGACCCAGTACTTC	CASSSDPNGGLAETQYF
TRBV5-6	TRBJ1-3	.	.	TGTGCCAGCAGCTTACAGGGAGAAAACACCATATATTTT	CASSLQGENTIYF
TRBV7-8	TRBJ1-1	.	.	TGTGCCAGCAGCCACCGGGGGGAGCGCTATGAAGCTTTCTTT	CASSHRGERYEAFF
TRBV10-1	TRBJ2-2	once	.	TGCGCCAGCAGCGCCCAGGGCACCGGGGAGCTGTTTTTT	CASSAQGTGELFF
TRBV10-1	TRBJ1-1	.	TRBD1	TGCGCCAGCAGAAGCAACAGGGGAGTGAACACTGAAGCTTTCTTT	CASRSNRGVNTEAFF
TRBV6-1	TRBJ2-1	.	TRBD2	TGTGCCAGCAGTGAATCGGGGGGGACCTACAATGAGCAGTTCTTC	CASSESGGTYNEQFF
TRBV7-3	TRBJ1-5	.	.	TGTGCCAGCAGCTCCTCGGCCGGGGGGGCCCAGCATTTT	CASSSSAGGAQHF
TRBV6-1	TRBJ2-7	once	TRBD1	TGTGCCAGCAGGCCTCCGAGACAGGGTCCCTACGAGCAGTACTTC	CASRPPRQGPYEQYF
TRBV7-9	TRBJ1-2	few	.	TGTGCCAGCAGCTTAGCCCTCTGGCGGAGGTCGGGCTACACCTTC	CASSLALWRRSGYTF
TRBV5-5	TRBJ2-7	.	.	TGTGCCAGCAGCTTTGCCCAAGGGGCGGGGGAGCAGTACTTC	CASSFAQGAGEQYF
TRBV7-2	TRBJ2-3	.	TRBD2	TGTGCCAGCAGCTTAGCGGCTAGCGGGGGGGACACAGATACGCAGTATTTT	CASSLAASGGDTDTQYF
TRBV10-3	TRBJ2-5	.	.	TGTGCCATCAAAGGCGGCTCCACCCCGGAGACCCAGTACTTC	CAIKGGSTPETQYF
TRBV29-1	TRBJ2-7	.	.	TGCAGCGTCCGGCGACAGGTGAACGAGCAGTACTTC	CSVRRQVNEQYF
TRBV7-9	TRBJ1-1	once	TRBD1	TGTGCCAGCAGCTTCTCAGGGGACAGGGTGTTTGAGGGCACTGAAGCTTTCTTT	CASSFSGDRVFEGTEAFF